The next 30 T cell receptor beta chains were all read from a single sample in a study of CXCR3-negative and CXCR3-positive naive CD8 T cells. 5' RACE that incorporated UMI labels was used to prepare the TRB cDNA libraries. TCRdb re-called the 5' RACE reads and shows each CDR3 protein once, DNA omitted. The data include over 70,000 distinct CDR3 sequences; the top ten clones carry roughly 1.8%. Sequenced input: naive CXCR3- CD8+ T cells from blood. Subset defined: CD45RO-CCR7+CD27+CD95- naive CD8+ T cells lacking CXCR3 (TNR3-). The receptors derive from a human donor in good health. Some clones in this sample may be carry-over from other donors' samples.

This sequence joins TRBV4-2 and TRBJ2-1. CDR1 is LGHNA and CDR2 is YNFKEQ in the germline V gene. The CDR3 covers 13 residues. CDR3 residues: CASSQGAYNEQFF.

The chain combines TRBV7-6 with TRBJ2-1; TCRdb returns TRBD1, unconfirmable since there is no DNA. CDR3 length equals 12 residues. Germline CDR1 and CDR2: SGHVS and FNYEAQ. The chain's CDR3 is CASSSGPGEQFF.

The chain has TRBV7-9 and TRBJ2-1. Germline CDR1 is SEHNR and CDR2 is FQNEAQ (reference sequence). There are 16 residues in the CDR3. Here the CDR3 reads CASSTLSGRAYNEQFF. Combining the CDR3 with reference TRBV7-9 and TRBJ2-1 gives the whole variable domain DTGVSQNPRHKITKRGQNVTFRCDPISEHNRLYWYRQTLGQGPEFLTYFQNEAQLEKSRLLSDRFSAERPKGSFSTLEIQRTEQGDSAMYLCASSTLSGRAYNEQFFGPGTRLTVL.

The chain uses TRBV20-1 and TRBJ2-5. Germline loops: CDR1 DFQATT, CDR2 SNEGSKA (reference sequence). CDR3 length: 11 residues. This CDR3 reads CSASSEETQYF.

The chain has TRBV10-1 and TRBJ2-1; the D call of TRBD2 rests on TCRdb alone, since no DNA is present to check it. The germline CDR1 and CDR2 sequences are WNHNN and SYGVQD (reference sequence). This CDR3 contains 17 residues. CDR3 region: CASSPLTGTSGYNEQFF.

The V call is TRBV6-5, the J call TRBJ2-2; TCRdb's D gene call, TRBD2, goes unchecked for lack of DNA. This CDR3 is 15 amino acids long. Germline CDR1 and CDR2: MNHEY and SVGAGI. Here the CDR3 reads CASSYEGGPAGELFF.

The chain joins TRBV28 to TRBJ2-5; with no DNA, the TCRdb D assignment of TRBD2 cannot be verified. The CDR3 is made up of 19 amino acids. Germline lookup yields CDR1 MDHEN and CDR2 SYDVKM. This CDR3 is CASSFQTIGDLPLEETQYF.

The rearrangement links TRBV7-9 to TRBJ1-1. Germline loops: CDR1 SEHNR, CDR2 FQNEAQ (reference sequence). The length of the CDR3 is 12 residues. The CDR3 loop is CASSSTYTEAFF.

The V gene is TRBV29-1, the J gene TRBJ1-1; TCRdb's D gene call, TRBD1, goes unchecked for lack of DNA. The length of the CDR3 is 15 residues. Germline CDR1 reads SQVTM; CDR2 reads ANQGSEA. The CDR3 sequence: CSVEGFRDSNTEAFF.

This chain uses TRBV19 with TRBJ2-7. The CDR3 is made up of 13 amino acids. Germline V gene data show CDR1 as LNHDA and CDR2 as SQIVND (reference sequence). The chain's CDR3 is CASSHGQPYEQYF. Using reference TRBV19 and TRBJ2-7 for the parts outside the CDR3, the full variable domain is DGGITQSPKYLFRKEGQNVTLSCEQNLNHDAMYWYRQDPGQGLRLIYYSQIVNDFQKGDIAEGYSVSREKKESFPLTVTSAQKNPTAFYLCASSHGQPYEQYFGPGTRLTVT.

This chain uses TRBV20-1 with TRBJ1-2; TCRdb indicates TRBD1, and absent DNA this call remains unverified. The CDR3 is 15 amino acids. Looked up from germline, CDR1 is DFQATT and CDR2 is SNEGSKA (reference sequence). The CDR3 sequence is CSARDPGQINYGYTF.

J is TRBJ1-2 and V is TRBV7-6; TCRdb designates TRBD1, a call that cannot be tested without DNA. The CDR3 extends over 17 amino acids. Germline assignment: CDR1 SGHVS and CDR2 FNYEAQ. This CDR3 reads CASSPNPPGQAPVSYTF. Full variable domain (missing parts from reference TRBV7-6 and TRBJ1-2): GAGVSQSPRYKVTKRGQDVALRCDPISGHVSLYWYRQALGQGPEFLTYFNYEAQQDKSGLPNDRFSAERPEGSISTLTIQRTEQRDSAMYRCASSPNPPGQAPVSYTFGSGTRLTVV.

The chain is built from TRBV27 and TRBJ2-7. CDR1 and CDR2 from the germline V gene are MNHEY and SMNVEV (reference sequence). The CDR3 consists of 13 residues. The CDR3 sequence: CASSLRWSYEQYF.

The chain couples TRBV29-1 to TRBJ2-1; TCRdb indicates TRBD1, and absent DNA this call remains unverified. Germline V lookup: CDR1 SQVTM, CDR2 ANQGSEA. The CDR3 is made up of 15 amino acids. Here the CDR3 reads CSVDGLEGVNNEQFF.

V and J are TRBV20-1 and TRBJ2-4; without DNA, the TCRdb call of TRBD1 cannot be checked. The CDR3 has 14 residues. CDR1 is DFQATT and CDR2 is SNEGSKA in the germline V gene (reference sequence). This CDR3 reads CSARDQGAENIQYF.

Here the CDR3 reads CASSSLTSGSPRSYNEQFF. The chain recombines TRBV5-1 with TRBJ2-1; the TCRdb call, TRBD2, lacks DNA for checking. The CDR3 is made up of 19 amino acids. The germline V gene has CDR1 SGHRS and CDR2 YFSETQ. Filled out from reference TRBV5-1 and TRBJ2-1, the complete variable domain reads KAGVTQTPRYLIKTRGQQVTLSCSPISGHRSVSWYQQTPGQGLQFLFEYFSETQRNKGNFPGRFSGRQFSNSRSEMNVSTLELGDSALYLCASSSLTSGSPRSYNEQFFGPGTRLTVL.

The gene calls are TRBV6-5 and TRBJ2-7; TCRdb gives TRBD1 as the D gene, but with no DNA this cannot be confirmed. The CDR3 runs 15 residues. Germline CDR1 MNHEY, CDR2 SVGAGI. The chain's CDR3 is CASSPTPDRGYEQYF.

V gene TRBV12-3 or TRBV12-4 combines with J gene TRBJ1-3. The CDR3 has 11 residues. The CDR3 region is CAGGIGNTIYF.

The V and J genes are TRBV10-3 and TRBJ1-5; TCRdb picks TRBD1, but there is no DNA to check that call. CDR1 and CDR2 (germline): ENHRY, SYGVKD. The CDR3 loop spans 16 amino acids. CDR3: CAISESRGQGGQPQHF.

J is TRBJ2-7 and V is TRBV2. CDR3 length equals 12 residues. CDR1 and CDR2 (germline): SNHLY, FYNNEI. This CDR3 reads CASSENGYEQYF. Full variable domain (rest looked up from reference TRBV2 and TRBJ2-7): EPEVTQTPSHQVTQMGQEVILRCVPISNHLYFYWYRQILGQKVEFLVSFYNNEISEKSEIFDDQFSVERPDGSNFTLKIRSTKLEDSAMYFCASSENGYEQYFGPGTRLTVT.

The chain recombines TRBV29-1 with TRBJ2-7; TCRdb designates TRBD2, a call that cannot be tested without DNA. The germline gives CDR1 SQVTM, CDR2 ANQGSEA. This CDR3 region has 14 residues. The CDR3 spells CSVGTSGSSYEQYF.

The chain carries TRBV2 and TRBJ2-7. The germline V gene encodes CDR1 SNHLY and CDR2 FYNNEI. The CDR3 has 12 amino acids. This CDR3 reads CASGGAAYEQYF.

The CDR3 loop reads CASSHVTGGSGNEQFF. The rearrangement links TRBV4-1 to TRBJ2-1; TCRdb's D call of TRBD1 is untestable without DNA. The CDR3 has 16 amino acids. The germline V gene has CDR1 MGHRA and CDR2 YSYEKL.

This sequence joins TRBV29-1 and TRBJ2-7; the TRBD1 assignment by TCRdb is unverifiable without DNA. CDR3 length: 15 residues. The V gene's germline CDR1 is SQVTM and CDR2 ANQGSEA. CDR3 protein: CSVEEAGAQSYEQYF.

The chain employs TRBV14 and TRBJ2-3. This CDR3 has 16 residues. Per germline, CDR1 SGHDN and CDR2 FVKESK. The chain's CDR3 is CASSLLQISSTDTQYF.

The gene calls are TRBV6-5 and TRBJ2-5. Germline values: CDR1 MNHEY, CDR2 SVGAGI. The CDR3 runs 13 residues. The CDR3 sequence: CASSLAGAETQYF.

The rearrangement joins TRBV29-1 to TRBJ2-1; the TCRdb D gene call, TRBD1, has no DNA to confirm it. Germline V CDR1 and CDR2: SQVTM, ANQGSEA. The CDR3 loop spans 15 amino acids. The CDR3 loop reads CSVPVPASSYNEQFF.

The V gene is TRBV5-1, the J gene TRBJ2-7; the TCRdb call, TRBD2, lacks DNA for checking. The germline CDR1 and CDR2 sequences are SGHRS and YFSETQ. The CDR3 totals 13 residues. The CDR3 protein is CASSLGGGDEQYF.

The CDR3: CASRKSSLWDYSYNEQFF. This chain connects TRBV5-4 to TRBJ2-1; TCRdb returns TRBD2, unconfirmable since there is no DNA. CDR1 and CDR2 from the germline V gene are SGHNT and YYREEE (reference sequence). The CDR3 extends over 18 amino acids. The full variable domain, completed using reference TRBV5-4 and TRBJ2-1, is ETGVTQSPTHLIKTRGQQVTLRCSSQSGHNTVSWYQQALGQGPQFIFQYYREEENGRGNFPPRFSGLQFPNYSSELNVNALELDDSALYLCASRKSSLWDYSYNEQFFGPGTRLTVL.

The rearrangement uses TRBV4-2 and TRBJ2-7; TCRdb names TRBD2, which stays unverified in the absence of DNA. CDR3 length: 18 amino acids. Germline CDR1 and CDR2: LGHNA and YNFKEQ. CDR3 sequence: CASSLPASGLAGSYEQYF.